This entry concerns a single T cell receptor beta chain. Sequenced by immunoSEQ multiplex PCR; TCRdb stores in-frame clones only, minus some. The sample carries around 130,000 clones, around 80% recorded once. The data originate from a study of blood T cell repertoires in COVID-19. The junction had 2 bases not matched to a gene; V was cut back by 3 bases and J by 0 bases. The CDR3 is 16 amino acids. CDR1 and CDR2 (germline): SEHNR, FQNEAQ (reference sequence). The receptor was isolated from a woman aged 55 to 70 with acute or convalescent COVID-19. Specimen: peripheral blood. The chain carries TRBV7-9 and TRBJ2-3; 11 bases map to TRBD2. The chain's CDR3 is CASSFGLAGSTDTQYF. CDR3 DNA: TGTGCCAGCAGCTTCGGACTAGCGGGTAGCACAGATACGCAGTATTTT.